The clone carrying this TCR beta chain has a single count. This entry is derived from a study of long-term antiretroviral therapy in people with HIV. The immunoSEQ assay was v3.0, run at survey level. Some clones are missing from TCRdb's copy, which holds only in-frame ones; the method was immunoSEQ multiplex PCR. The sample yields more than 20,000 clones, more than 75% seen once. The V and J ends lost 5 bases and 6 bases respectively, with 19 bases between them. The CDR3 sequence is 15 residues long. CDR1 is SGHTA, CDR2 FQGNSA, per germline. The sequences come from unsorted PBMCs, collected 4.4 years after starting antiretroviral therapy. The rearrangement links TRBV7-2 to TRBJ2-5; D may be TRBD1 (8 bases). This clonotype originated in a man aged 25-40 years with HIV. The CDR3 reads CASSPGGRGLKTQYF. The CDR3 DNA reads as TGTGCCAGCAGCCCGGGGGGCAGGGGGCTAAAGACCCAGTACTTC.